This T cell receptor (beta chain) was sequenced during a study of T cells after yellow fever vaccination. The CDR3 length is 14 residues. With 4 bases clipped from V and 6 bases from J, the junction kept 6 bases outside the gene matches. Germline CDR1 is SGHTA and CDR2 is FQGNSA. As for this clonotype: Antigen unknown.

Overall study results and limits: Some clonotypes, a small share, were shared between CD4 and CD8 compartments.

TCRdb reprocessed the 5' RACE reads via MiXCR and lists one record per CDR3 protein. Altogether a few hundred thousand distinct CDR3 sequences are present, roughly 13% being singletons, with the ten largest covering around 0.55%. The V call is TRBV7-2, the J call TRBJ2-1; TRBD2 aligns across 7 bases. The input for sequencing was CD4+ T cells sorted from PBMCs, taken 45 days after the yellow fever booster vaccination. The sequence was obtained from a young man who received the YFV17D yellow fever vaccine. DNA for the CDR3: TGTGCCAGCAGCTCATTCATAGCGGGCAATGAGCAGTTCTTC. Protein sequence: CASSSFIAGNEQFF.